This is a list of T cell receptor beta chains from one sample in a study of T cells in Graves' hyperthyroidism and ophthalmopathy. Using its own MiXCR run on the multiplex PCR reads, TCRdb lists one record per CDR3 protein. The sample holds 250,000 to 400,000 distinct CDR3 sequences; roughly 13% are singletons and the top ten take 34%. Sequenced sample: blood. The receptors were sampled from a woman in her forties with Graves' ophthalmopathy. Both conserved end residues are part of each CDR3. The D gene is left open where the match is weak. Clone size is shown for a subset of rows, as once, few, many or a class of expanded clone.

size	D	J	V	DNA	CDR3
many	TRBD1	TRBJ2-5	TRBV20-1	TGCAGTGCTGAACGGGACAGGGAATACTTC	CSAERDREYF
few	-	TRBJ2-6	TRBV30	TGTGCCTGGAGCACGGGGGCCAACGTCCTGACTTTC	CAWSTGANVLTF
few	-	TRBJ2-7	TRBV3-1	TGTGCCAGCAGCCAAGGGTTATCGGGGATCAACGAGCAGTACTTC	CASSQGLSGINEQYF
many	TRBD1	TRBJ1-2	TRBV19	TGTGCCAGTAGTAGAAAAGGGACAGATGGAGCTAACTATGGCTACACCTTC	CASSRKGTDGANYGYTF
-	TRBD1	TRBJ1-5	TRBV18	TGTGCCAGCTTACAGACAGGGTTGGGCAATCAGCCCCAGCATTTT	CASLQTGLGNQPQHF
few	-	TRBJ1-4	TRBV19	TGTGCCAGTAGTCTCTCGACAGGCTTTAATGAAAAACTGTTTTTT	CASSLSTGFNEKLFF
few	-	TRBJ2-7	TRBV27	TGTGCCAGCATCCTAACCCGGGGTTACGAGCAGTACTTC	CASILTRGYEQYF
many	TRBD1	TRBJ2-7	TRBV24-1	TGTGCCACCAGTGATTTTTCGAGGACAGGGCGGAACGAGCAGTACTTC	CATSDFSRTGRNEQYF
many	-	TRBJ2-1	TRBV20-1	TGCAGTGCTAGATTGCTGGGACAGCAGTTCTTC	CSARLLGQQFF
-	-	TRBJ1-2	TRBV2	TGCGCCAGCAGTAGCAGGGCACAGAAGAACTATGGCTACACCTTC	CASSSRAQKNYGYTF
-	-	TRBJ2-1	TRBV19	TGTGTCAGTGGCTACAATGAGCAGTTCTTC	CVSGYNEQFF
many	-	TRBJ2-3	TRBV20-1	TGCAGTGCTGAGGAGGCATTTTATACGCAGTATTTT	CSAEEAFYTQYF
many	-	TRBJ1-6	TRBV12-3/TRBV12-4	TGTGCCAGCAGTCCCCGGGGGGGGGGAATGAATTCACCCCTCCACTTT	CASSPRGGGMNSPLHF
few	-	TRBJ1-1	TRBV11-2	TGTGCCAGCAGCGCTAGGCTGTTCTTGACTGAAGCTTTCTTT	CASSARLFLTEAFF
many	TRBD2	TRBJ2-1	TRBV6-2/TRBV6-3	TGTGCCAGCGAAAGGAAGTTAGCGGGAGCCACCCTTAATGGTGAGCAGTTCTTC	CASERKLAGATLNGEQFF
few	-	TRBJ2-2	TRBV13	TGTGCCAGCAGCGAAGGACTAATAAACACCGGGGAGCTGTTTTTT	CASSEGLINTGELFF
many	-	TRBJ2-1	TRBV10-3	TGTGCCATCATGGGGGGCACCTACAATGAGCAGTTCTTC	CAIMGGTYNEQFF
many	-	TRBJ1-2	TRBV11-2	TGTGCCAGCAGCCGGAGAATTGATGGCTACACCTTC	CASSRRIDGYTF
-	TRBD1	TRBJ2-3	TRBV7-9	TGTGCCAGCAGCCGGACAGGGGAGGGCCTCACAGATACGCAGTATTTT	CASSRTGEGLTDTQYF
many	-	TRBJ1-2	TRBV27	TGTGCCAGCAGGTTCACGACCGGAGTATATGGCTACACCTTC	CASRFTTGVYGYTF
-	-	TRBJ1-2	TRBV6-5	TGTGCCAGCAGTTACGTTTCGGGGGAGGGCTACACCTTC	CASSYVSGEGYTF
many	TRBD1	TRBJ1-1	TRBV2	TGTGCCAGGGACAGGGGGCTGAACACTGAAGCTTTCTTT	CARDRGLNTEAFF
few	TRBD2	TRBJ2-1	TRBV29-1	TGCAGCGTTGTCGATGTGACTAGCGTTTTTGAGCAGTTCTTC	CSVVDVTSVFEQFF
many	-	TRBJ1-3	TRBV15	TGTGCCACCAGCAGAGCGGCAGGTCTAAGCTCTGGAAACACCATATATTTT	CATSRAAGLSSGNTIYF
-	-	TRBJ2-5	TRBV14	TGTGCCAGCAGCCAAAGGAGGGGAGAGACCCAGTACTTC	CASSQRRGETQYF
many	-	TRBJ2-1	TRBV19	TGTGCCAGCAAAAAGGACAGTGGGCCTTGGAATGAGCAGTTCTTC	CASKKDSGPWNEQFF
many	TRBD1	TRBJ1-1	TRBV19	TGTGCCAGTAATGGCCGGACAGGGTTAGCTGAAGCTTTCTTT	CASNGRTGLAEAFF
many	-	TRBJ2-1	TRBV7-6	TGTGCCAGCAGCTTCCGGGACGCAGACTACAATGAGCAGTTCTTC	CASSFRDADYNEQFF
-	TRBD1	TRBJ1-2	TRBV18	TGTGCCAGCTCCCCCGACAGGGTACATGGCTACACCTTC	CASSPDRVHGYTF
many	-	TRBJ2-3	TRBV5-1	TGCGCCAGCAGCTTGTCGGGGCGTCCTGGCACAGATACGCAGTATTTT	CASSLSGRPGTDTQYF
many	TRBD1	TRBJ1-2	TRBV6-1	TGTGCCAGCAGTTATATGACAGGGGGCATCTATGGCTACACCTTC	CASSYMTGGIYGYTF
many	-	TRBJ1-5	TRBV5-5	TGTGCCAGCAGCCAACAGTGGCGCAATCAGCCCCAGCATTTT	CASSQQWRNQPQHF
few	TRBD1	TRBJ2-1	TRBV5-6	TGTGCCAGCAGCGCTAGAGGACAGGCGAGCTCCTACAATGAGCAGTTCTTC	CASSARGQASSYNEQFF
-	-	TRBJ2-1	TRBV5-8	TGTGCCAGCCGCTTTGGGAGCTCCTACAATGAGCAGTTCTTC	CASRFGSSYNEQFF
-	-	TRBJ1-4	TRBV14	TGTGCCAGCAGCCAAGTGCAGGGTGAATCTGAAAAACTGTTTTTT	CASSQVQGESEKLFF
many	-	TRBJ2-7	TRBV28	TGTGCCAGCAGGCCCGGGACCGGATACGAGCAGTACTTC	CASRPGTGYEQYF
many	-	TRBJ2-7	TRBV5-5	TGTGCCAGCAGCCCATACAGGGTTGCGAACGAGCAGTACTTC	CASSPYRVANEQYF
many	TRBD2	TRBJ2-3	TRBV12-3/TRBV12-4	TGTGCCAGCAGTACTAGCGGGGCGAACACAGATACGCAGTATTTT	CASSTSGANTDTQYF
many	-	TRBJ2-3	TRBV7-9	TGTGCCAGCAGCGGCTCAGATACGCAGTATTTT	CASSGSDTQYF
many	TRBD1	TRBJ1-5	TRBV12-5	TGTGCTAGTGGTGTGGCAGGGGCCAGGGGGCAGCCCCAGCATTTT	CASGVAGARGQPQHF
few	-	TRBJ2-7	TRBV9	TGTGCCAGCAGCGTACGTCCCGGTCTAGCAAGTGAGCAGTACTTC	CASSVRPGLASEQYF